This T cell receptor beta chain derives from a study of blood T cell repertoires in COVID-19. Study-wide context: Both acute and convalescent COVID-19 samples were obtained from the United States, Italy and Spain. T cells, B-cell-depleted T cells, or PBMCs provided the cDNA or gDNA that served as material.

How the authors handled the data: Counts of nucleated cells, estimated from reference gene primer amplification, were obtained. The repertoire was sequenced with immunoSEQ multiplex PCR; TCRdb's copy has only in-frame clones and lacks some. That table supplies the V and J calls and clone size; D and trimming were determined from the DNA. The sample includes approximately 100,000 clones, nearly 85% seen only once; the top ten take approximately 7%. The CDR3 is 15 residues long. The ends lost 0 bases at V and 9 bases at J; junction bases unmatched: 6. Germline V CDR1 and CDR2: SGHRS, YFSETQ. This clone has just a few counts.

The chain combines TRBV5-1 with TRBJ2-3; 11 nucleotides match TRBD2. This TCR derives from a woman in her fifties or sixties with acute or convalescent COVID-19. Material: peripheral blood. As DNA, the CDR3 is TGCGCCAGCAGCTTGGTAGCGGGGGGGCCTAGGACGCAGTATTTT. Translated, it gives CASSLVAGGPRTQYF.